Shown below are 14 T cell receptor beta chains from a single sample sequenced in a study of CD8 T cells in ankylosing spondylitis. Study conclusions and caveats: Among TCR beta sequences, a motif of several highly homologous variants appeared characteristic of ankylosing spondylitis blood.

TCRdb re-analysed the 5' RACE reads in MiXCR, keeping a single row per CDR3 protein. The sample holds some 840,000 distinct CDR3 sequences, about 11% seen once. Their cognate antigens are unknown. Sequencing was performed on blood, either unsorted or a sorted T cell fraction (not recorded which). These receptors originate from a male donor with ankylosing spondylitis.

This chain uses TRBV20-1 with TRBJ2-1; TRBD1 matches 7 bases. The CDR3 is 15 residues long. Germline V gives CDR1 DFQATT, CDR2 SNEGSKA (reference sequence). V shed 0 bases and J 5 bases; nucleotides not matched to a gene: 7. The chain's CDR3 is CSARDRRQGDNEQFF. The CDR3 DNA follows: TGCAGTGCTAGAGATCGGCGACAGGGTGACAATGAGCAGTTCTTC.

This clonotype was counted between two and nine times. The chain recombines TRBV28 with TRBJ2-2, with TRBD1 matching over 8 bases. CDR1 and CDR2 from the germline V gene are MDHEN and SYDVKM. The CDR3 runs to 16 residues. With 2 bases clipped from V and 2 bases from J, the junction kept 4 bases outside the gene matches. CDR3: CASSLVGQGNTGELFF. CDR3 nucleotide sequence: TGTGCCAGCAGTTTAGTCGGACAGGGTAACACCGGGGAGCTGTTTTTT. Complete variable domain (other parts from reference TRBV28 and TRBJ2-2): DVKVTQSSRYLVKRTGEKVFLECVQDMDHENMFWYRQDPGLGLRLIYFSYDVKMKEKGDIPEGYSVSREKKERFSLILESASTNQTSMYLCASSLVGQGNTGELFFGEGSRLTVL.

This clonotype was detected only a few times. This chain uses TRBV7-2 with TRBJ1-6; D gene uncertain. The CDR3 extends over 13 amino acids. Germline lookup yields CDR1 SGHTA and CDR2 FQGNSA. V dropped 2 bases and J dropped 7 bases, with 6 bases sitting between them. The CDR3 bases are TGTGCCAGCAGCTTACGTCAGAATTCACCCCTCCACTTT. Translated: CASSLRQNSPLHF.

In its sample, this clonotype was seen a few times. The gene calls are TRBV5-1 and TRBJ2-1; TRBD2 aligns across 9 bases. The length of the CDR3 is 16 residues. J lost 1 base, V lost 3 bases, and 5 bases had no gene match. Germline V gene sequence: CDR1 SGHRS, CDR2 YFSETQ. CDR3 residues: CASSSPAGGSYNEQFF. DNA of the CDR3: TGCGCCAGCAGCTCTCCAGCGGGAGGATCCTACAATGAGCAGTTCTTC.

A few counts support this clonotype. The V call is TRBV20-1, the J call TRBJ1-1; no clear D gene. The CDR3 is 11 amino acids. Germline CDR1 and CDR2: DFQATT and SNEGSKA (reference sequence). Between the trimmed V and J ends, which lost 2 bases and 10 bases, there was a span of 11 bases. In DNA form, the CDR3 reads TGCAGTGCTAGAAAAGGCCGTATAGCTTTCTTT. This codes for CSARKGRIAFF.

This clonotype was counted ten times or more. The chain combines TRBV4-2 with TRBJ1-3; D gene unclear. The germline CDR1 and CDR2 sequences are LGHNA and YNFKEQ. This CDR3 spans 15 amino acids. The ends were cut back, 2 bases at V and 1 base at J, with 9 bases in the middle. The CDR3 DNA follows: TGTGCCAGCAGCCAAAGATTTAGGTCTGGAAACACCATATATTTT. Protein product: CASSQRFRSGNTIYF.

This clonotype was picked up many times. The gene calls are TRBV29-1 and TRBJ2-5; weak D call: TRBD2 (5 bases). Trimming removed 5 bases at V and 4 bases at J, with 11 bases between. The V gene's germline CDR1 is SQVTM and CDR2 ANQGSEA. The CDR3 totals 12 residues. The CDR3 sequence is CSVLPLAETQYF. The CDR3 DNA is TGCAGCGTTCTACCCCTAGCAGAGACCCAGTACTTC.

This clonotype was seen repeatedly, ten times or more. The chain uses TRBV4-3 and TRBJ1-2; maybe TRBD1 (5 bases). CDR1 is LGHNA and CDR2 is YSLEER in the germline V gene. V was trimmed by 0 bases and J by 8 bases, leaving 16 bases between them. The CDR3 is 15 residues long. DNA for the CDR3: TGCGCCAGCAGCCAAGAACGTTTAGGCTGGGGGGGCTACACCTTC. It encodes CASSQERLGWGGYTF.

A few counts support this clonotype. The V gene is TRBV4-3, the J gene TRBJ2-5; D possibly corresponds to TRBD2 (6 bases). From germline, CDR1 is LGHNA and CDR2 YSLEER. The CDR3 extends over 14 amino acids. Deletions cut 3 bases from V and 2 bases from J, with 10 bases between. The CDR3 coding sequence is TGCGCCAGCAGCCAGGGGACTTCGCAAGAGACCCAGTACTTC. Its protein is CASSQGTSQETQYF.

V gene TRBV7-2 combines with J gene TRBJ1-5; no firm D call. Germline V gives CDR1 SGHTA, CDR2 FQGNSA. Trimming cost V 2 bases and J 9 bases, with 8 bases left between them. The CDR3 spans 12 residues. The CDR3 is CASSLLWGPQHF. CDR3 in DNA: TGTGCCAGCAGCTTATTGTGGGGGCCCCAGCATTTT.

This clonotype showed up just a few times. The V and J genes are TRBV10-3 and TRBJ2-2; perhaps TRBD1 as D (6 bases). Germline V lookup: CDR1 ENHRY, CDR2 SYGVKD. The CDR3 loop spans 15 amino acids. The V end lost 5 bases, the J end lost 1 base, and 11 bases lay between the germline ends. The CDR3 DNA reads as TGTGCCATCAGTAGACGGGACATGAACACCGGGGAGCTGTTTTTT. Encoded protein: CAISRRDMNTGELFF.

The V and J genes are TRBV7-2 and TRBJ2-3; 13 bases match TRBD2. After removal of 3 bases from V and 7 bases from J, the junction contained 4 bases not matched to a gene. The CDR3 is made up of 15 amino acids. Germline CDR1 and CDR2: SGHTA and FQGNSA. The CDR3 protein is CASSFTSGGVNTQYF. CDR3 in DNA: TGTGCCAGCAGCTTTACTAGCGGGGGGGTGAATACGCAGTATTTT.

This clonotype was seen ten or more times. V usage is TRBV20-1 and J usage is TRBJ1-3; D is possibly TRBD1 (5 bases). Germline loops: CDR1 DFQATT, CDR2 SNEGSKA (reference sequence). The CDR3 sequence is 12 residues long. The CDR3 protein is CGTGLSGNTIYF. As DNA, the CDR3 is TGCGGGACGGGTCTCTCTGGAAACACCATATATTTT.

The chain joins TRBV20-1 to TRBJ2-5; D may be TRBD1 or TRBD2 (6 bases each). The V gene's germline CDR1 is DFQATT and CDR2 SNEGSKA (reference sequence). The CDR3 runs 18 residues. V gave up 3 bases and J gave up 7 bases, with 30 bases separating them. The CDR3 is CSASELRRDTVLLMTQYF. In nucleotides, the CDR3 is TGCAGTGCTAGCGAACTTCGGAGGGACACGGTACTATTGATGACCCAGTACTTC.